The 7 T cell receptor beta chains in this list originate from one sample, sequenced in a study of T-cell reconstitution after alpha-beta-depleted transplantation in children. Unique molecular identifiers were incorporated into the prepared TCRbeta library. TCRdb itself ran the PCR reads through MiXCR, one entry per CDR3 protein. The table includes about 440,000 distinct CDR3 sequences, roughly 44% detected once. The sample consisted of PBMCs, taken before TCRalphabeta/CD19-depleted stem cell transplant. These receptor sequences come from a girl aged 2-10 years with aplastic anemia, due to receive a stem cell transplant.

The gene calls are TRBV6-1 and TRBJ2-6; D ambiguous. The length of the CDR3 is 15 residues. Germline V CDR1 and CDR2: MNHNS, SASEGT. V dropped 5 bases and J dropped 0 bases, with 8 bases sitting between them. The CDR3: CASSRRSSGANVLTF. The DNA for the CDR3 is TGTGCCAGCAGTCGGCGAAGCTCTGGGGCCAACGTCCTGACTTTC.

This clonotype was counted only a few times. The V gene is TRBV7-3, the J gene TRBJ2-3; D is ambiguous. CDR1 SGHTA and CDR2 FQGTGA come from the germline V gene. The CDR3 spans 14 residues. V was trimmed by 1 base and J by 4 bases, leaving 9 bases between them. DNA for the CDR3: TGTGCCAGCAGCTTAATTCCCCCGCCAGATACGCAGTATTTT. Translation gives CASSLIPPPDTQYF.

Turning to this clonotype: One end of the junction fails to match germline, which may point to a read error. V gene TRBV7-8 combines with J gene TRBJ2-3; D may be TRBD1 or TRBD2 (5 bases each). Looked up from germline, CDR1 is SGHVS and CDR2 is FQNEAQ. The CDR3 runs to 17 residues. DNA for the CDR3: TGTGCCGGCAGTAAGAGAGGGACCACTCGATATAGTGATACGCAGTATTTT. It yields the protein CAGSKRGTTRYSDTQYF. The full variable domain, in which reference TRBV7-8 and TRBJ2-3 provide the parts outside the CDR3, is GAGVSQSPRYKVAKRGQDVALRCDPISGHVSLFWYQQALGQGPEFLTYFQNEAQLDKSGLPSDRFFAERPEGSVSTLKIQRTQQEDSAVYLCAGSKRGTTRYSDTQYFGPGTRLTVL.

The CDR3 bases are TGTGCCAGCAGCTTAGGGCCCCAGGGGAACAATGAGCAGTTCTTC. It yields the protein CASSLGPQGNNEQFF. V is TRBV7-6 and J is TRBJ2-1; a weak D match, TRBD1 (6 bases). CDR3 size: 15 residues. The V gene's germline CDR1 is SGHVS and CDR2 FNYEAQ. V lost 1 base and J 5 bases, leaving 12 bases between the germline ends. Full variable domain (remainder filled in from reference TRBV7-6 and TRBJ2-1): GAGVSQSPRYKVTKRGQDVALRCDPISGHVSLYWYRQALGQGPEFLTYFNYEAQQDKSGLPNDRFSAERPEGSISTLTIQRTEQRDSAMYRCASSLGPQGNNEQFFGPGTRLTVL.

The rearrangement joins TRBV6-5 to TRBJ2-1; D may be TRBD1 (6 bases). Looked up from germline, CDR1 is MNHEY and CDR2 is SVGAGI. CDR3 length: 16 residues. Deletions cut 4 bases from V and 7 bases from J, with 20 bases between. The CDR3 region is CASSSAGGPLMNEQFF. CDR3 sequence (DNA): TGTGCCAGCAGTTCGGCTGGGGGCCCTCTTATGAATGAGCAGTTCTTC.

Many counts were recorded for this clonotype. CDR3 DNA: TGCAGTGCTGGACTAGCTGGGGTGGAGCAGTACTTC. Translated: CSAGLAGVEQYF. The chain has TRBV20-1 and TRBJ2-7; 8 bases align to TRBD2. This CDR3 is 12 amino acids long. Germline assignment: CDR1 DFQATT and CDR2 SNEGSKA (reference sequence). Losses at the gene ends were 5 bases for V and 7 bases for J; bases not matched to a gene: 7.

This clonotype has at least ten counts. The V call is TRBV20-1, the J call TRBJ2-7; 8 bases line up with TRBD1. With V trimmed by 4 bases and J by 6 bases, 8 bases remained unmatched. CDR1 is DFQATT, CDR2 SNEGSKA, per germline (reference sequence). The CDR3 is 13 amino acids. DNA of the CDR3: TGCAGTGCTACGACTTCTACAGGGGGCGAGCAGTACTTC. It specifies CSATTSTGGEQYF.